Listed below are T cell receptor beta chains from one sample, sequenced in a study of cytomegalovirus exposure and HLA in healthy donors. Data came from immunoSEQ multiplex PCR; TCRdb stores just in-frame clones and leaves some out. Of under 150,000 clones detected, 70% to 85% appear once; the ten largest clones hold 3.5% to 5%. Sequences were obtained from PBMCs. The origin of the receptors is a man aged 40-50 years in good health and CMV-seropositive. The CDR3 runs from the conserved cysteine through the conserved F or W. The D gene is left open where the match is weak. Part of the rows lack a size; the others show once, few, many or a class for expanded clones.

CDR3nt: TGTGCCAGTAGTATAGATTGGACAGATAATCAGCCCCAGCATTTT; CDR3aa: CASSIDWTDNQPQHF; abundance: NA; j_gene: TRBJ1-5; d_gene: NA; v_gene: TRBV19
CDR3nt: TGTGCCAGCAGTTTTCGGGGTCAGGCCGGGAATGAGCAGTTCTTC; CDR3aa: CASSFRGQAGNEQFF; abundance: NA; j_gene: TRBJ2-1; d_gene: NA; v_gene: TRBV6-1
CDR3nt: TGTGCCAGCAGTGAAGCCCGACACTCTAGCAATCAGCCCCAGCATTTT; CDR3aa: CASSEARHSSNQPQHF; abundance: NA; j_gene: TRBJ1-5; d_gene: NA; v_gene: TRBV6-1
CDR3nt: TGTGCCAGCAGTGACTATGGCACTGAAGCTTTCTTT; CDR3aa: CASSDYGTEAFF; abundance: NA; j_gene: TRBJ1-1; d_gene: NA; v_gene: TRBV2
CDR3nt: TGTGCCAGTAAAGAGGGGGGGGGCACAGATACGCAGTATTTT; CDR3aa: CASKEGGGTDTQYF; abundance: NA; j_gene: TRBJ2-3; d_gene: NA; v_gene: TRBV9
CDR3nt: TGTGCCAGCAGCTTGACAGGGCGAAGGAACACTGAAGCTTTCTTT; CDR3aa: CASSLTGRRNTEAFF; abundance: NA; j_gene: TRBJ1-1; d_gene: TRBD1; v_gene: TRBV7-3
CDR3nt: TGTGCCAGCAGCTTAGCGAGGGCAGGGGGGCCTAACTATGGCTACACCTTC; CDR3aa: CASSLARAGGPNYGYTF; abundance: NA; j_gene: TRBJ1-2; d_gene: TRBD1; v_gene: TRBV7-8
CDR3nt: TGTGCCAGAAGCTTTTGCGGGAGCGGCCGTGAGCAGTTCTTC; CDR3aa: CARSFCGSGREQFF; abundance: few; j_gene: TRBJ2-1; d_gene: TRBD2; v_gene: TRBV5-3
CDR3nt: TGTGCCAGCAGCTTAGAGCTTAGCTATGGCTACACCTTC; CDR3aa: CASSLELSYGYTF; abundance: NA; j_gene: TRBJ1-2; d_gene: NA; v_gene: TRBV7-9
CDR3nt: TGTGCCAGCAGGGGACAGATGAACACTGAAGCTTTCTTT; CDR3aa: CASRGQMNTEAFF; abundance: few; j_gene: TRBJ1-1; d_gene: TRBD1; v_gene: TRBV5-6
CDR3nt: TGTGCCACCAGCAGAGATGATGGGCACAATGAGCAGTTCTTC; CDR3aa: CATSRDDGHNEQFF; abundance: NA; j_gene: TRBJ2-1; d_gene: NA; v_gene: TRBV15
CDR3nt: TGTGCCACCACGGGACAGAACTATTCACCCCTCCACTTT; CDR3aa: CATTGQNYSPLHF; abundance: NA; j_gene: TRBJ1-6; d_gene: TRBD1; v_gene: TRBV6-5
CDR3nt: TGTGCCAGCAGGTACGGACAGGGAAACAATTCACCCCTCCACTTT; CDR3aa: CASRYGQGNNSPLHF; abundance: NA; j_gene: TRBJ1-6; d_gene: TRBD1; v_gene: TRBV5-6
CDR3nt: TGTGCCAGTAATCACAGAAGCGGGGGTTTCTACGAGCAGTACTTC; CDR3aa: CASNHRSGGFYEQYF; abundance: NA; j_gene: TRBJ2-7; d_gene: TRBD2; v_gene: TRBV19
CDR3nt: TGTGCCAGCAGTTTAGCGCCTTGGGGCCAGCCCCAGCATTTT; CDR3aa: CASSLAPWGQPQHF; abundance: NA; j_gene: TRBJ1-5; d_gene: NA; v_gene: TRBV28
CDR3nt: TGTGCCAGCAGCGGTCGGAGGTCCCGAAACACCATATATTTT; CDR3aa: CASSGRRSRNTIYF; abundance: NA; j_gene: TRBJ1-3; d_gene: NA; v_gene: TRBV9
CDR3nt: TGTGCCAGCAGCCGAGGGACTAGCGGAACGCCCGGGGAGCTGTTTTTT; CDR3aa: CASSRGTSGTPGELFF; abundance: NA; j_gene: TRBJ2-2; d_gene: TRBD2; v_gene: TRBV7-8
CDR3nt: TGTGCCAGCAGCCGCCGGGACAGGGACCACGAGCAGTACTTC; CDR3aa: CASSRRDRDHEQYF; abundance: NA; j_gene: TRBJ2-7; d_gene: TRBD1; v_gene: TRBV11-3
CDR3nt: TGCAGCGTTGAAGATTGGCAGAACACCGGGGAGCTGTTTTTT; CDR3aa: CSVEDWQNTGELFF; abundance: NA; j_gene: TRBJ2-2; d_gene: NA; v_gene: TRBV29-1
CDR3nt: TGTGCCAGCACTACGCGGGACAGGGCCCCTAACTATGGCTACACCTTC; CDR3aa: CASTTRDRAPNYGYTF; abundance: NA; j_gene: TRBJ1-2; d_gene: TRBD1; v_gene: TRBV27
CDR3nt: TGTGCCAGCAGCGTACAGGGGACTAATGAAAAACTGTTTTTT; CDR3aa: CASSVQGTNEKLFF; abundance: NA; j_gene: TRBJ1-4; d_gene: NA; v_gene: TRBV9
CDR3nt: TGTGCCAGCAGTAACAGGGGCAATGAGCAGTTCTTC; CDR3aa: CASSNRGNEQFF; abundance: NA; j_gene: TRBJ2-1; d_gene: TRBD1; v_gene: TRBV6-5
CDR3nt: TGTGCCATCAGTACGTCCGGGACAGGGGATGGCGAGCAGTACTTC; CDR3aa: CAISTSGTGDGEQYF; abundance: NA; j_gene: TRBJ2-7; d_gene: TRBD1; v_gene: TRBV10-3
CDR3nt: TGTGCCAGCAGTCCCCGGGACTTCTGGAGCAATCAGCCCCAGCATTTT; CDR3aa: CASSPRDFWSNQPQHF; abundance: NA; j_gene: TRBJ1-5; d_gene: NA; v_gene: TRBV27
CDR3nt: TGTGCCAGCAGTTTATGGGGTGGTCGGAGGTACTACGAGCAGTACTTC; CDR3aa: CASSLWGGRRYYEQYF; abundance: NA; j_gene: TRBJ2-7; d_gene: NA; v_gene: TRBV27
CDR3nt: TGTTCCAGCAGCTTAAGTAGTGATAATGAGCAGTTCTTC; CDR3aa: CSSSLSSDNEQFF; abundance: few; j_gene: TRBJ2-1; d_gene: NA; v_gene: TRBV7-9
CDR3nt: TGCGCCAGCAGCGCCCAGATCGCGGGGCCCCCCTACGAGCAGTACTTC; CDR3aa: CASSAQIAGPPYEQYF; abundance: NA; j_gene: TRBJ2-7; d_gene: NA; v_gene: TRBV4-3
CDR3nt: TGTGCCAGCAGCTTAGCGTTCCAGGGGGCTGGGGCCAACGTCCTGACTTTC; CDR3aa: CASSLAFQGAGANVLTF; abundance: once; j_gene: TRBJ2-6; d_gene: TRBD1; v_gene: TRBV7-9
CDR3nt: TGTGCCAGTAGTATTCTAGGAGTGTGGGACAGGGATTTGGGAGATACGCAGTATTTT; CDR3aa: CASSILGVWDRDLGDTQYF; abundance: NA; j_gene: TRBJ2-3; d_gene: TRBD1; v_gene: TRBV19
CDR3nt: TGTGCTAGTGGTGCCCCACCGGGCGAGCAGTACTTC; CDR3aa: CASGAPPGEQYF; abundance: few; j_gene: TRBJ2-7; d_gene: NA; v_gene: TRBV12-5
CDR3nt: TGTGCCAGCAGTCCTTGGACAGGGGGGAACTATGGCTACACCTTC; CDR3aa: CASSPWTGGNYGYTF; abundance: once; j_gene: TRBJ1-2; d_gene: TRBD1; v_gene: TRBV27
CDR3nt: TGTGCCACCAGCGGTCCCCCGGGATCTAGATATTCAAGTACCTACAATGAGCAGTTCTTC; CDR3aa: CATSGPPGSRYSSTYNEQFF; abundance: NA; j_gene: TRBJ2-1; d_gene: NA; v_gene: TRBV15
CDR3nt: TGTGCCTGCCTCCAGGTTAACTCCTACGAGCAGTACTTC; CDR3aa: CACLQVNSYEQYF; abundance: NA; j_gene: TRBJ2-7; d_gene: NA; v_gene: TRBV10-3
CDR3nt: TGTGCCAGCTCACCATGGTTCGAGGTAAGAGGCACTGAAGCTTTCTTT; CDR3aa: CASSPWFEVRGTEAFF; abundance: NA; j_gene: TRBJ1-1; d_gene: NA; v_gene: TRBV18
CDR3nt: TGCGCCAGCAGCCAAGAGAGGGGGCATCAGCCCCAGCATTTT; CDR3aa: CASSQERGHQPQHF; abundance: NA; j_gene: TRBJ1-5; d_gene: TRBD1; v_gene: TRBV4-3
CDR3nt: TGTGCCAGCAGCTTACCAGGACAGGCGGCTAACTATGGCTACACCTTC; CDR3aa: CASSLPGQAANYGYTF; abundance: NA; j_gene: TRBJ1-2; d_gene: TRBD1; v_gene: TRBV7-2
CDR3nt: TGCGCCAGCAGCCAGGGGACGGACTATGGAGGCTACACCTTC; CDR3aa: CASSQGTDYGGYTF; abundance: NA; j_gene: TRBJ1-2; d_gene: NA; v_gene: TRBV4-3
CDR3nt: TGTGCCAGCAGAGGAAGGACAGGGGGTGGTCAGCCCCAGCATTTT; CDR3aa: CASRGRTGGGQPQHF; abundance: NA; j_gene: TRBJ1-5; d_gene: TRBD1; v_gene: TRBV2
CDR3nt: TGTGCCACCACAATATCGGGGTATAGCTCCTACAATGAGCAGTTCTTC; CDR3aa: CATTISGYSSYNEQFF; abundance: NA; j_gene: TRBJ2-1; d_gene: NA; v_gene: TRBV2
CDR3nt: TGTGCCAGCAGCCCGGGGGGCCTAGCGGGAGCTCACCTTGATCGGCAGTTCTTC; CDR3aa: CASSPGGLAGAHLDRQFF; abundance: NA; j_gene: TRBJ2-1; d_gene: TRBD2; v_gene: TRBV7-9
CDR3nt: TGTGCCAGCAGTCTGAGGGGGCCGAGACAGCCCCAGCATTTT; CDR3aa: CASSLRGPRQPQHF; abundance: few; j_gene: TRBJ1-5; d_gene: TRBD1; v_gene: TRBV27
CDR3nt: TGCAGCGTTGAAGTCAGTGTCTCGAACACCATATATTTT; CDR3aa: CSVEVSVSNTIYF; abundance: NA; j_gene: TRBJ1-3; d_gene: NA; v_gene: TRBV29-1
CDR3nt: TGTGCCAGCAGTGATCCTGGACAGGCCGACGAGCAGTACTTC; CDR3aa: CASSDPGQADEQYF; abundance: NA; j_gene: TRBJ2-7; d_gene: TRBD1; v_gene: TRBV25-1
CDR3nt: TGCGCCAGCAGGCTTACAGGGGGGAACGACTATGGCTACACCTTC; CDR3aa: CASRLTGGNDYGYTF; abundance: NA; j_gene: TRBJ1-2; d_gene: TRBD1; v_gene: TRBV5-1
CDR3nt: TGTGCCAGCAGCCCTCGACTAGCGGGGGGCGTAGATGAGCAGTTCTTC; CDR3aa: CASSPRLAGGVDEQFF; abundance: NA; j_gene: TRBJ2-1; d_gene: TRBD2; v_gene: TRBV7-2
CDR3nt: TGTGCCAGTAGTTACTCCGGGACAGCCTACAATGAGCAGTTCTTC; CDR3aa: CASSYSGTAYNEQFF; abundance: NA; j_gene: TRBJ2-1; d_gene: TRBD1; v_gene: TRBV19